This T cell receptor beta chain is drawn from a study of Graves' ophthalmopathy and Graves' hyperthyroidism. Study-level points and caveats: Progression of ophthalmopathy was predicted by the model with less than 71% sensitivity and under 85% specificity. Also, most clonotypes expanded in the thyroid above 0.001 frequency appeared in blood.

To note about this clonotype: Its cognate antigen is unknown. A single base separates this from a much larger clone, so it may be a read error.

Each hyperthyroidism patient was newly diagnosed, with under 2 months' duration, and aged 18 to 65. Pregnant or lactating patients and those with other autoimmune diseases or uncontrolled infections were excluded. Amplification targeted the TCR beta CDR3 regions, with RNA transcripts as the source material. HTBI-primed RT-PCR formed the first round, and a multiplex PCR formed the second. TCRdb re-derived calls from the multiplex PCR reads in MiXCR, one entry per CDR3 protein. This sample has 900,000 to 1,200,000 distinct CDR3 sequences; about 35% occur once, and the top ten carry approximately 10%. This CDR3 has 14 amino acids. CDR1 is SGHVS and CDR2 is FNYEAQ in the germline V gene.

The chain uses TRBV7-6 and TRBJ2-7; 8 positions match TRBD2. Sequencing used peripheral blood or thyroid tissue (not recorded which). The clonotype was recovered from an adult man with Graves' hyperthyroidism. The CDR3 sequence is CAGSRTSSLYEQYF. CDR3 bases: TGTGCCGGCAGCCGGACTAGCTCTCTTTACGAGCAGTACTTC.